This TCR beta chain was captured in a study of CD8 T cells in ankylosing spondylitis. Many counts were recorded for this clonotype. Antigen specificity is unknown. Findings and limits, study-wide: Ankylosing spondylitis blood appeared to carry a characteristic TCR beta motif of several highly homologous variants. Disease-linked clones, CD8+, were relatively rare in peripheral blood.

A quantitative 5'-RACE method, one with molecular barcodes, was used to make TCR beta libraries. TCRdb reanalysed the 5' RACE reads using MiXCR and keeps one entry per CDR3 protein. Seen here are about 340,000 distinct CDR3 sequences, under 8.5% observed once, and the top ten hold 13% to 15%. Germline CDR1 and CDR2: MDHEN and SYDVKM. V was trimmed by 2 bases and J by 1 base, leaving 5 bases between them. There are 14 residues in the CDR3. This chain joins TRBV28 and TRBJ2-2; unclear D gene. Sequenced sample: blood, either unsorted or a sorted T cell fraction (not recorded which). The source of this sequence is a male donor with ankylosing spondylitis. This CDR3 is CASSLTVNTGELFF. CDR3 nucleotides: TGTGCCAGCAGTTTAACAGTGAACACCGGGGAGCTGTTTTTT.